What follows are 7 T cell receptor beta chains derived from one specimen sequenced in a study of T cell responses to AZD1222 COVID-19 vaccine. Clones were read by immunoSEQ multiplex PCR, and TCRdb kept only the in-frame ones, dropping some. The top ten hold 1.6% of the sample, which has 150,000 to 200,000 clones, just under 95% seen once. The sample here was peripheral blood, taken on day 0 of AZD1222 vaccination. These receptors were obtained from an adult in good health.

The rearrangement links TRBV7-5 to TRBJ1-5. TRBV7-5 is a pseudogene locus. CDR3 length equals 15 residues. CDR3 coding DNA: TGTGCCAGAAGCCCGGTGGGGAACAGCAATCAGCCCCAGCATTTT. This gives the protein CARSPVGNSNQPQHF.

The gene calls are TRBV30 and TRBJ2-3, with 13 nucleotides matching TRBD2. Per the germline V gene, CDR1 is GTSNPN and CDR2 is SVGIG (reference sequence). The CDR3 is made up of 18 amino acids. V lost 3 bases to trimming and J lost 2 bases; unmatched junction nucleotides: 11. DNA of the CDR3: TGTGCCTGGAGCACAATAGGCGGACTAGCGGGGGCCACAGATACGCAGTATTTT. Translated, it gives CAWSTIGGLAGATDTQYF.

The chain has TRBV5-1 and TRBJ2-7; 7 nucleotides match TRBD2. The CDR3 runs to 15 residues. Losses at the gene ends were 0 bases for V and 4 bases for J; bases not matched to a gene: 7. From germline, CDR1 is SGHRS and CDR2 YFSETQ. The CDR3: CASSLGSSGAYEQYF. CDR3 coding DNA: TGCGCCAGCAGCTTGGGTTCGAGCGGGGCTTACGAGCAGTACTTC.

The chain combines TRBV27 with TRBJ2-2; D remains ambiguous. Germline lookup yields CDR1 MNHEY and CDR2 SMNVEV (reference sequence). There are 12 residues in the CDR3. V lost 3 bases and J 6 bases, leaving 5 bases between the germline ends. The CDR3 DNA reads TGTGCCAGCAGTTTTCGATCCGGGGAGCTGTTTTTT. Protein product: CASSFRSGELFF.

The V and J genes are TRBV29-1 and TRBJ1-4; 8 nucleotides align to TRBD1. Unmatched junction bases numbered 11, after V lost 6 bases and J lost 8 bases. The CDR3 consists of 14 residues. Germline CDR1 and CDR2: SQVTM and ANQGSEA. Written as DNA, the CDR3 is TGCAGCGTCGAGGAGGGCAGGGGGCGCGAAAAACTGTTTTTT. Translated: CSVEEGRGREKLFF.

The V and J genes are TRBV5-6 and TRBJ1-6, with D hard to call. The CDR3 has 16 residues. The germline V gene has CDR1 SGHDT and CDR2 YYEEEE. V shed 0 bases and J shed 6 bases, with 13 bases lying between them. The CDR3 nucleotides are TGTGCCAGCAGCTTGGAGCCCCTCGGCCGTAATTCACCCCTCCACTTT. Protein product: CASSLEPLGRNSPLHF.

The V gene is TRBV7-9, the J gene TRBJ2-2; D uncertain. CDR1 SEHNR and CDR2 FQNEAQ come from the germline V gene (reference sequence). Trimming cost V 2 bases and J 3 bases, with 4 bases left between them. The CDR3 extends over 13 amino acids. CDR3 DNA: TGTGCCAGCAGCTTAACCGACACCGGGGAGCTGTTTTTT. Protein: CASSLTDTGELFF.